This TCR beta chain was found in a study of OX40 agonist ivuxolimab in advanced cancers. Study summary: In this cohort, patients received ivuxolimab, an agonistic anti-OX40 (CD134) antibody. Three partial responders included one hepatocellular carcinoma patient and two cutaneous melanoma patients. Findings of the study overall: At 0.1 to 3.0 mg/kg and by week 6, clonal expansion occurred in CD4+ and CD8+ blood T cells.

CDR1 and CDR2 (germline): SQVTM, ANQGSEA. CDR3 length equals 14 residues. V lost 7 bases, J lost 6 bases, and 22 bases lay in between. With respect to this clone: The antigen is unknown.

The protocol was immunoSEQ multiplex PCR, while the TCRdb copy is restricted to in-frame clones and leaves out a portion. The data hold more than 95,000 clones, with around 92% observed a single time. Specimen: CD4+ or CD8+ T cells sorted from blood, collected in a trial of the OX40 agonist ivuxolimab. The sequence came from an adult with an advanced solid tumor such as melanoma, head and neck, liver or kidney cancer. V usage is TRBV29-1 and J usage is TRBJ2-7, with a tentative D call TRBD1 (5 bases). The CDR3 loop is CSALGPSGVGEQYF. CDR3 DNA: TGCAGCGCCCTGGGGCCCAGTGGAGTAGGCGAGCAGTACTTC.